The rows below give T cell receptor beta chains drawn from one sample of a study of T cell repertoires in cytomegalovirus infection. Via MiXCR, TCRdb re-called the reads, giving one row per CDR3 protein. The repertoire holds hundreds of thousands of distinct CDR3 sequences, with less than 40% as singletons. For these receptors, no antigen is known. The starting material was cultured CD8+ T cells from PBMCs, obtained from culture after CMV antigen stimulation. The receptors derive from a human donor in good health (CMV status not recorded). Some clones in this sample may be carry-over from other donors' samples. CDR3s include the opening cysteine and the closing phenylalanine or tryptophan. A D gene is named only where the DNA matches it firmly. A row's size may be missing; if present it is once, few, many or a size class.

clone size: .
V gene: TRBV7-9
D gene: TRBD1
J gene: TRBJ2-1
CDR3 DNA: TGTGCCAGCAGCTTTTCACATATCAGCCCCGGGACAGAACACTACAATGAGCAGTTCTTC
CDR3 protein: CASSFSHISPGTEHYNEQFF

clone size: .
V gene: TRBV19
D gene: .
J gene: TRBJ2-5
CDR3 DNA: TGTGCCAGTACTTCCCGGACAGCACTCCAAGAGACCCAGTACTTC
CDR3 protein: CASTSRTALQETQYF

clone size: many
V gene: TRBV7-2
D gene: .
J gene: TRBJ1-2
CDR3 DNA: TGTGCCAGCAGTTTTCTCGCCGGGACCTATGGCTACACCTTC
CDR3 protein: CASSFLAGTYGYTF

clone size: few
V gene: TRBV4-1
D gene: .
J gene: TRBJ1-1
CDR3 DNA: TGCGCCAGCAGCCAACAGGCCATGAACACTGAAGCTTTCTTT
CDR3 protein: CASSQQAMNTEAFF

clone size: few
V gene: TRBV5-4
D gene: TRBD2
J gene: TRBJ2-1
CDR3 DNA: TGTGCCACCCCCACGACTAGCGGGGGGAATGAGCAGTTCTTC
CDR3 protein: CATPTTSGGNEQFF

clone size: .
V gene: TRBV20-1
D gene: TRBD1
J gene: TRBJ1-6
CDR3 DNA: TGCAGTGCCAGGGGGCAGTCAAGCTTTAGCTCCTATAATTCACCCCTCCACTTT
CDR3 protein: CSARGQSSFSSYNSPLHF

clone size: .
V gene: TRBV7-9
D gene: TRBD1
J gene: TRBJ2-2
CDR3 DNA: TGTGCCAGCAGATCCGGGACAGCGAACACCGGGGAGCTGTTTTTT
CDR3 protein: CASRSGTANTGELFF

clone size: .
V gene: TRBV18
D gene: .
J gene: TRBJ2-5
CDR3 DNA: TGTGCCAGCTCACCAACCAGGGGCCCAGAGACCCAGTACTTC
CDR3 protein: CASSPTRGPETQYF

clone size: .
V gene: TRBV29-1
D gene: .
J gene: TRBJ1-2
CDR3 DNA: TGCAGCGTTCCAGGGACGGATTTTAACTATGGCTACACCTTC
CDR3 protein: CSVPGTDFNYGYTF

clone size: .
V gene: TRBV6-1
D gene: TRBD2
J gene: TRBJ2-1
CDR3 DNA: TGTGCCAGCAGTGAAGAGCGGGGCTCACCACGGGCCTACAATGAGCAGTTCTTC
CDR3 protein: CASSEERGSPRAYNEQFF

clone size: .
V gene: TRBV3-1
D gene: .
J gene: TRBJ1-1
CDR3 DNA: TGTGCCAGCAGCCAAGTCACCGAAACACAAGGCGAAGCTTTCTTT
CDR3 protein: CASSQVTETQGEAFF

clone size: few
V gene: TRBV24-1
D gene: .
J gene: TRBJ2-1
CDR3 DNA: TGTGCCACCGAGACTCCTCGGAACAATGAGCAGTTCTTC
CDR3 protein: CATETPRNNEQFF

clone size: few
V gene: TRBV20-1
D gene: .
J gene: TRBJ2-2
CDR3 DNA: TGCAGTGCTAGAGAAACAAGGGACACCGGGGAGCTGTTTTTT
CDR3 protein: CSARETRDTGELFF

clone size: few
V gene: TRBV6-6
D gene: .
J gene: TRBJ2-5
CDR3 DNA: TGTGCCTGCTCAGCTTTCCGGGTCCAAGAGACCCAGTACTTC
CDR3 protein: CACSAFRVQETQYF

clone size: .
V gene: TRBV6-2/TRBV6-3
D gene: TRBD2
J gene: TRBJ2-1
CDR3 DNA: TGTGCCAGCAGTTACGGGCGGGGGGGAAACAATGAGCAGTTCTTC
CDR3 protein: CASSYGRGGNNEQFF

clone size: many
V gene: TRBV11-2
D gene: TRBD1
J gene: TRBJ1-1
CDR3 DNA: TGTGCCAGCAGCTTAGAGGTTGGTAGGGGGCATCGGGATGAAGCTTTCTTT
CDR3 protein: CASSLEVGRGHRDEAFF

clone size: .
V gene: TRBV10-3
D gene: .
J gene: TRBJ1-5
CDR3 DNA: TGTGCCATCAGTGAGTACAGAAACAATCAGCCCCAGCATTTT
CDR3 protein: CAISEYRNNQPQHF

clone size: .
V gene: TRBV27
D gene: TRBD1
J gene: TRBJ1-2
CDR3 DNA: TGTGCCAGCAGTTCCCGATTACAGGGGACCCATGGCTACACCTTC
CDR3 protein: CASSSRLQGTHGYTF

clone size: few
V gene: TRBV4-1
D gene: .
J gene: TRBJ1-2
CDR3 DNA: TGCGCCAGCAGCCAAATGGGGGGGCCTCGCTACACCTTC
CDR3 protein: CASSQMGGPRYTF

clone size: .
V gene: TRBV9
D gene: .
J gene: TRBJ2-3
CDR3 DNA: TGTGCCAGCAGCGTAGAACTGGGGGGCCTAGATACGCAGTATTTT
CDR3 protein: CASSVELGGLDTQYF

clone size: many
V gene: TRBV7-8
D gene: TRBD1
J gene: TRBJ1-5
CDR3 DNA: TGTGCCAGCAGGTCTAGGACAGGGGATAATCAGCCCCAGCATTTT
CDR3 protein: CASRSRTGDNQPQHF

clone size: many
V gene: TRBV7-2
D gene: .
J gene: TRBJ2-1
CDR3 DNA: TGTGCCAGCAGCTTAAACGGTCGGATCCAATACAATGAGCAGTTCTTC
CDR3 protein: CASSLNGRIQYNEQFF

clone size: few
V gene: TRBV6-1
D gene: .
J gene: TRBJ2-5
CDR3 DNA: TGTGCCAGCAGTCCACTGGCAGGGTTGGAGACCCAGTACTTC
CDR3 protein: CASSPLAGLETQYF

clone size: many
V gene: TRBV7-8
D gene: TRBD1
J gene: TRBJ1-1
CDR3 DNA: TGTGCCAGCAGCTATGATACAGGGGGTGTTGCCCCCAACACTGAAGCTTTCTTT
CDR3 protein: CASSYDTGGVAPNTEAFF

clone size: .
V gene: TRBV7-8
D gene: TRBD1
J gene: TRBJ1-5
CDR3 DNA: TGTGCCAGCAGTAGGGGACAGGGTGGGATTCAGCCCCAGCATTTT
CDR3 protein: CASSRGQGGIQPQHF

clone size: few
V gene: TRBV28
D gene: .
J gene: TRBJ2-2
CDR3 DNA: TGTGCCAGCAGGGGAATCCGGGACACGTACACCGGGGAGCTGTTTTTT
CDR3 protein: CASRGIRDTYTGELFF

clone size: .
V gene: TRBV4-1
D gene: TRBD1
J gene: TRBJ2-7
CDR3 DNA: TGCGCCAGCAGCCAACAGACAGGGGGGACCTACGAGCAGTACTTC
CDR3 protein: CASSQQTGGTYEQYF

clone size: .
V gene: TRBV5-5
D gene: .
J gene: TRBJ2-1
CDR3 DNA: TGTGCCAGCAGACTCGGAGGCCCCATCAACGGTAATGAGCAGTTCTTC
CDR3 protein: CASRLGGPINGNEQFF

clone size: few
V gene: TRBV7-9
D gene: .
J gene: TRBJ2-5
CDR3 DNA: TGTGCCAGCAGCTTACCCGAGGGCCCATCGACCACACCCGGGGAGACCCAGTACTTC
CDR3 protein: CASSLPEGPSTTPGETQYF

clone size: .
V gene: TRBV25-1
D gene: TRBD2
J gene: TRBJ2-2
CDR3 DNA: TGTGCCAGCAGTGGGCGGGGGAAGCTGTTTTTT
CDR3 protein: CASSGRGKLFF

clone size: few
V gene: TRBV18
D gene: TRBD2
J gene: TRBJ2-1
CDR3 DNA: TGTGCCAGCTCACCACCGGCTAGCGGGAACAATGAGCAGTTCTTC
CDR3 protein: CASSPPASGNNEQFF

clone size: many
V gene: TRBV7-6
D gene: TRBD2
J gene: TRBJ2-2
CDR3 DNA: TGTGCCAGCAGCTTTACTAGCGGGGCGAACACCGGGGAGCTGTTTTTT
CDR3 protein: CASSFTSGANTGELFF

clone size: .
V gene: TRBV6-5
D gene: .
J gene: TRBJ2-5
CDR3 DNA: TGTGCCAGCAGTCTCTCCGCAGGGGCCGAGACCCAGTACTTC
CDR3 protein: CASSLSAGAETQYF

clone size: .
V gene: TRBV12-5
D gene: .
J gene: TRBJ1-1
CDR3 DNA: TGTGCTAGTGGAGACAGCTTGGAAGCTTTCTTT
CDR3 protein: CASGDSLEAFF

clone size: .
V gene: TRBV5-8
D gene: .
J gene: TRBJ1-1
CDR3 DNA: TGTGCCAGCAGGCCCCCCGGGCAGAAGAACACTGAAGCTTTCTTT
CDR3 protein: CASRPPGQKNTEAFF

clone size: .
V gene: TRBV12-3/TRBV12-4
D gene: TRBD1
J gene: TRBJ1-5
CDR3 DNA: TGTGCCAGCAGTTTAGCGCTGACAGGGGGGTATCAGCCCCAGCATTTT
CDR3 protein: CASSLALTGGYQPQHF

clone size: many
V gene: TRBV7-8
D gene: .
J gene: TRBJ2-7
CDR3 DNA: TGTGCCAGCAGCTTAGATGGCAGGGGCTACGAGCAGTACTTC
CDR3 protein: CASSLDGRGYEQYF

clone size: .
V gene: TRBV2
D gene: .
J gene: TRBJ1-2
CDR3 DNA: TGTGCCAGCAGTGTTTTACAGGGAGGCGGTGGCTACACCTTC
CDR3 protein: CASSVLQGGGGYTF

clone size: .
V gene: TRBV7-9
D gene: .
J gene: TRBJ2-1
CDR3 DNA: TGTGCCAGCACGTCGGACAGCAATGAGCAGTTCTTC
CDR3 protein: CASTSDSNEQFF

clone size: many
V gene: TRBV7-6
D gene: .
J gene: TRBJ2-1
CDR3 DNA: TGTGCCAGCAGCTTAGGGACGTGGCAGGGGGGGCAGTTCTTC
CDR3 protein: CASSLGTWQGGQFF

clone size: .
V gene: TRBV7-9
D gene: .
J gene: TRBJ2-5
CDR3 DNA: TGTGCCAGCAGCTTAGGAGCCCTCCGGGAGACAGGAAAGCAAGAGACCCAGTACTTC
CDR3 protein: CASSLGALRETGKQETQYF

clone size: few
V gene: TRBV27
D gene: TRBD1
J gene: TRBJ2-1
CDR3 DNA: TGTGCCAGCACCTTAGGGGCGACAGGGCGACCCTACAATGAGCAGTTCTTC
CDR3 protein: CASTLGATGRPYNEQFF

clone size: .
V gene: TRBV4-1
D gene: .
J gene: TRBJ1-1
CDR3 DNA: TGCGCCAGCATAGGGGTGAACACTGAAGCTTTCTTT
CDR3 protein: CASIGVNTEAFF

clone size: many
V gene: TRBV7-9
D gene: .
J gene: TRBJ2-4
CDR3 DNA: TGTGCCAGCAGCTTAGTAGGGGAAAACATTCAGTACTTC
CDR3 protein: CASSLVGENIQYF

clone size: .
V gene: TRBV29-1
D gene: .
J gene: TRBJ2-3
CDR3 DNA: TGCAGCGCTGTCGGGAGTAGCACAGATACGCAGTATTTT
CDR3 protein: CSAVGSSTDTQYF